This entry concerns a single T cell receptor beta chain. Its antigen specificity is not known. The record has no base qualities; no much larger clone is one base away. A control cohort of 11 patients who had been given myeloablative marrow transplants with methotrexate plus a calcineurin inhibitor was sampled 1 year after transplant. Peripheral blood and bone marrow mononuclear cells were isolated by Ficoll-Hypaque density centrifugation and cryopreserved. The source of the sample is a study of T cells after posttransplantation cyclophosphamide (dated by TCRdb to the mid-2010s). The study in broad terms: T cell repertoire reconstitution was tracked by TRB sequencing after myeloablative bone marrow transplantation in which posttransplantation cyclophosphamide was used as GVHD prophylaxis. Antigen receptor sequencing was done on samples from roughly 35 PTCy-treated patients and from roughly 15 related bone marrow donors of those patients. Blood from all 35 or so PTCy patients who had 1-year posttransplant specimens underwent TRB sequencing. Up to roughly 3 additional blood samples from 2 to 5.2 years after transplant were also TRB-sequenced in 3 patients, as was pretransplant blood from several patients. Because TRA and TRB clonality correlated tightly in 8 to 10 samples, the subsequent TCR analyses were limited to TRB only. Public TRB sequences were queried against a database of over 3,600 sequences associated with responses to pathogens, tumor antigens, self-antigens and alloantigens.

From the cysteine through the phenylalanine, the CDR3 covers 15 amino acids. The DNA shown is the 45-base CDR3, in frame from base 1. V is trimmed back by 4 bases and J by 7 bases, and the junction contains 12 bases that no gene match accounts for. The germline V gene sets CDR1 to MNHNS and CDR2 to SASEGT. TRB sequencing was run on genomic DNA with either the immunoSEQ assay at survey resolution or the hsTCRB kit. On the study's bioinformatics: Initial read processing used immunoSEQ software, and repertoire analyses used the LymphoSeq R package. Clonality was computed as 1 minus normalized Shannon entropy, and a Gini coefficient was also calculated for each TRB dataset. Phenotypes of unsorted samples were inferred by mapping TRB sequences from sorted subsets of the recipient or donor onto unsorted samples of the same recipient. What TCRdb holds here is the immuneACCESS table cut down to in-frame rearrangements. Part of the clones is not present; checked against another copy, under half of the missing clones reflect an unresolved V gene, and the others are unexplained. D and trimming were read from the DNA, whereas the V and J calls and clone size are those reported in that table. Across this sample there are over 20,000 clones, with around 86% seen only once. Of the sample, more than 2% falls within the top ten clones.

The research as a whole found: At 1-2 months, donor-recipient similarity was low but rose over the first year, and the later blood repertoires were often dominated by donor CD8+ memory clones. The TRB repertoires of T cells infiltrating skin or the GI tract showed only limited overlap with the TRB repertoires found in blood. Across 45 or so patients, recipient CMV seropositivity and CMV reactivation were highly associated with TRB clonality; PTCy diversity was similar to CNI/methotrexate controls.

Sequenced material: PBMCs, taken around 350 days after allogeneic stem cell transplant with calcineurin inhibitor and methotrexate. The TCR sequence derives from a female patient aged 30 to 40 who received an allogeneic stem cell transplant from an unrelated donor, was CMV-positive, and had acute and chronic GVHD. After a transplant, the graft donor may have provided part of the T cells. The rearrangement joined TRBV6-1 to TRBJ1-1, and 7 junction bases match TRBD1. The sequence in DNA is TGTGCCAGCAGTGTCATCAGGGGGATTATGGATGAAGCTTTCTTT. Its product reads: CASSVIRGIMDEAFF.